Below are 13 T cell receptor beta chains sequenced from a single sample in a study of cytomegalovirus exposure and HLA in healthy donors. 60 Vbeta and 13 Jbeta primers were used in PCR. Assay: immunoSEQ multiplex PCR; the TCRdb copy retains only in-frame clones and omits some. Of just over 200,000 clones listed, roughly four fifths are singletons. Sequencing was performed on PBMCs. The receptor set was obtained from a middle-aged woman in good health and CMV-seronegative.

This chain joins TRBV28 and TRBJ1-4; 7 nucleotides line up with TRBD1. V shed 6 bases, J shed 0 bases, and the junction held 4 bases outside the gene matches. The CDR3 has 15 residues. CDR1 MDHEN and CDR2 SYDVKM come from the germline V gene. This chain's CDR3 is CASSHGQATNEKLFF. The CDR3 DNA is TGTGCCAGCAGCCACGGACAGGCAACTAATGAAAAACTGTTTTTT.

This rearrangement joins TRBV20-1 to TRBJ2-7; the match to TRBD2 covers 9 bases. Germline assignment: CDR1 DFQATT and CDR2 SNEGSKA (reference sequence). The CDR3 totals 11 residues. Germline trimming cut 8 bases from V and 4 bases from J; bases unmatched to any gene: 3. DNA of the CDR3: TGCAGTATTAGCGGGAGTTACGAGCAGTACTTC. Protein product: CSISGSYEQYF.

This clone was seen more than once but under ten times. V usage is TRBV5-1 and J usage is TRBJ1-5, with D perhaps TRBD1 (6 bases). Trimming stripped 4 bases from V and 1 base from J, with 15 bases between. Germline lookup yields CDR1 SGHRS and CDR2 YFSETQ. This CDR3 spans 16 amino acids. The CDR3 sequence: CASSTEPRGSNQPQHF. In DNA, the CDR3 is TGCGCCAGCAGCACGGAGCCAAGGGGGAGCAATCAGCCCCAGCATTTT.

V usage is TRBV19 and J usage is TRBJ2-1; a possible D gene is TRBD2 (6 bases). The CDR3 consists of 16 residues. V was clipped by 3 bases and J by 4 bases, with 16 bases between them. CDR1 is LNHDA, CDR2 SQIVND, per germline (reference sequence). The CDR3 loop reads CASSIGGISGYNEQFF. CDR3 in DNA: TGTGCCAGTAGTATTGGAGGGATCTCGGGTTACAATGAGCAGTTCTTC.

This clone has a handful of counts. The chain carries TRBV6-5 and TRBJ2-7; 10 positions agree with TRBD1. The J segment lost 0 bases and the V segment lost 4 bases, leaving 6 bases of the junction unmatched. This CDR3 has 16 amino acids. Germline lookup yields CDR1 MNHEY and CDR2 SVGAGI. The CDR3 is CASSSLGQGTSYEQYF. The CDR3 bases are TGTGCCAGCAGTTCACTGGGACAGGGGACCTCCTACGAGCAGTACTTC.

The chain uses TRBV6-5 and TRBJ2-7; D gene unclear. With 4 bases removed from V and 0 bases from J, the gap between germline ends came to 13 bases. Germline V gives CDR1 MNHEY, CDR2 SVGAGI. The CDR3 spans 15 residues. The CDR3 region is CASSSPGSHSYEQYF. The CDR3 DNA reads TGTGCCAGCAGTTCACCCGGGTCTCACTCCTACGAGCAGTACTTC.

This clone was seen just once. V and J are TRBV7-9 and TRBJ1-1, with D hard to call. This CDR3 comprises 11 residues. From germline, CDR1 is SEHNR and CDR2 FQNEAQ (reference sequence). Deletions cut 10 bases from V and 2 bases from J, with 8 bases between. CDR3 in amino acids: CATETNTEAFF. The CDR3 DNA follows: TGTGCCACCGAGACAAACACTGAAGCTTTCTTT.

The V call is TRBV6-5, the J call TRBJ2-1, with TRBD2 identical over 10 bases. The ends lost 6 bases at V and 6 bases at J; junction bases unmatched: 8. This CDR3 contains 15 residues. Germline V gene data show CDR1 as MNHEY and CDR2 as SVGAGI. The DNA of the CDR3 is TGTGCCAGCAGCCCCGGGACTAGCGCTGGCAATGAGCAGTTCTTC. Protein sequence: CASSPGTSAGNEQFF.

The chain joins TRBV4-2 to TRBJ1-5, with 9 bases fitting TRBD1. The V and J ends lost 3 bases and 1 base, in that order; junction bases with no gene match: 4. The CDR3 is 16 amino acids. Germline loops: CDR1 LGHNA, CDR2 YNFKEQ. The DNA of the CDR3 is TGTGCCAGCAGCCAGACAGGGGGGAAGAGCAATCAGCCCCAGCATTTT. Translated: CASSQTGGKSNQPQHF.

This chain connects TRBV7-6 to TRBJ2-1; the match to TRBD2 covers 9 bases. The ends lost 5 bases at V and 5 bases at J; junction bases unmatched: 13. CDR3 length equals 17 residues. Germline lookup yields CDR1 SGHVS and CDR2 FNYEAQ. The CDR3 DNA follows: TGTGCCAGCAGCCACATCGTAGCGGGAGTAATAAACAATGAGCAGTTCTTC. This codes for CASSHIVAGVINNEQFF.

V gene TRBV18 combines with J gene TRBJ2-7, with 12 bases that match TRBD1. Germline values: CDR1 KGHSH, CDR2 LQKENI. The CDR3 runs 15 residues. The junction had 6 bases not matched to a gene; V was cut back by 3 bases and J by 6 bases. The CDR3 reads CASSPSGQGAIEQYF. The DNA for the CDR3 is TGTGCCAGCTCACCCTCGGGACAGGGGGCTATCGAGCAGTACTTC.

The rearrangement uses TRBV2 and TRBJ1-1, with a possible D match to TRBD1 (6 bases). The germline V gene encodes CDR1 SNHLY and CDR2 FYNNEI. The CDR3 length is 13 residues. V was clipped by 6 bases and J by 3 bases, with 11 bases between them. CDR3 in amino acids: CASRNDRYTEAFF. For the CDR3, the DNA is TGTGCCAGCAGAAATGACAGGTACACTGAAGCTTTCTTT.

Comment on this clone: One end of the junction fails to match germline, which may point to a read error. The chain recombines TRBV28 with TRBJ1-3; 8 bases agree with TRBD1. The germline CDR1 and CDR2 sequences are MDHEN and SYDVKM. The CDR3 totals 15 residues. The chain's CDR3 is CASSFLSQVLADRDF. In DNA, the CDR3 is TGTGCCAGCAGTTTTCTCTCGCAGGTTCTCGCGGACAGGGATTTT. The complete variable domain, with remaining parts taken from reference TRBV28 and TRBJ1-3, reads DVKVTQSSRYLVKRTGEKVFLECVQDMDHENMFWYRQDPGLGLRLIYFSYDVKMKEKGDIPEGYSVSREKKERFSLILESASTNQTSMYLCASSFLSQVLADRDFGEGSWLTVV.